The rows below give T cell receptor beta chains drawn from one sample of a study of blood T cell repertoires in COVID-19. Measured with immunoSEQ multiplex PCR; TCRdb has only the in-frame clones, and not every one. This sample has about 81,000 clones, with 91% found just once. The specimen was peripheral blood. Receptors were obtained from a woman aged 50 to 65 in a cohort sampled during active COVID-19. Each CDR3 is given with its conserved first and last residue. A D gene is named only where the DNA matches it firmly. Expanded clones get a size class; other rows say once, few or many, or leave the size out.

j_call | d_call | v_call | clone_size | cdr3_nt | cdr3_aa
TRBJ2-1 | TRBD1 | TRBV7-3 | once | TGTGCCAGCAGCGGCGGGACAGGGGTATACAATGAGCAGTTCTTC | CASSGGTGVYNEQFF
TRBJ2-5 | TRBD2 | TRBV13 | - | TGTGCCAGCAGCCGCGGGAGGGTGGTCCAAGAGACCCAGTACTTC | CASSRGRVVQETQYF
TRBJ2-2 | TRBD1 | TRBV30 | - | TGTGCCTGGGGTAGGGACAGGTTGTCCGGGGAGCTGTTTTTT | CAWGRDRLSGELFF
TRBJ2-5 | - | TRBV21-1 | once | TGTGCCAGCAGCAAAAACCAAGCGGTGGAAGCGAGGGAGACCCAGTACTTC | CASSKNQAVEARETQYF
TRBJ2-7 | TRBD1 | TRBV30 | - | TGTGCCTGGGGGACAGGGGTGGGGGAGCAGTACTTC | CAWGTGVGEQYF
TRBJ2-1 | - | TRBV2 | - | TGTGCCAGCAGGGCCTTAGGGGGGGCGTCCAATGAGCAGTTCTTC | CASRALGGASNEQFF
TRBJ2-1 | TRBD2 | TRBV11-3 | - | TGTGCCAGCAGCCAATCCGGGACTAGCGGGAGCATACGCTACAATGAGCAGTTCTTC | CASSQSGTSGSIRYNEQFF
TRBJ1-5 | - | TRBV7-2 | - | TGTGCCAGCAGCTTAGCGATAGTTAATCAGCCCCAGCATTTT | CASSLAIVNQPQHF
TRBJ1-2 | - | TRBV28 | - | TGTGCCAGCACCTGGCGGCACGCCAACTATGGCTACACCTTC | CASTWRHANYGYTF
TRBJ2-5 | - | TRBV9 | - | TGTGCCAGCAGCGTAGGTGAGGCTGACCAAGAGACCCAGTACTTC | CASSVGEADQETQYF
TRBJ2-3 | TRBD2 | TRBV3-1/TRBV3-2 | - | TGTGCCAGCAGCCAGCGTTCTAGCGGGAGTTTCACAGATACGCAGTATTTT | CASSQRSSGSFTDTQYF
TRBJ2-1 | TRBD2 | TRBV4-1 | - | TGCGCCAGCAGCCAGGGCGGGGGTCTCCCCTACAATGAGCAGTTCTTC | CASSQGGGLPYNEQFF
TRBJ2-2 | TRBD2 | TRBV5-1 | - | TGCGCCAGCAGCCGAATAATAGCGGGAGACGGGGAGCTGTTTTTT | CASSRIIAGDGELFF
TRBJ1-1 | - | TRBV3-1/TRBV3-2 | - | TGTGCCAGCAGCCAAGAACCTGGGGCACGGGGGACGAGTAGGTTT | CASSQEPGARGTSRF
TRBJ1-2 | - | TRBV21-1 | - | TGTGCCAGCAGCAAAACGGGGTCCCCTGGCTATGGCTACACCTTC | CASSKTGSPGYGYTF
TRBJ1-5 | TRBD1 | TRBV7-9 | - | TGTGCCAGCAGCTTACGGGACAGTAATCAGCCCCAGCATTTT | CASSLRDSNQPQHF
TRBJ2-7 | TRBD2 | TRBV7-6 | - | TGTGCCAGCAGCTTCCTTATAGCGGGAGGTGGCGAGGCCTACGAGCAGTACTTC | CASSFLIAGGGEAYEQYF
TRBJ2-7 | - | TRBV5-1 | - | TGCGCCAGCAGCTTGGGTCAGCCAGGGCAATGGGACGAGCAGTACTTC | CASSLGQPGQWDEQYF
TRBJ2-1 | TRBD2 | TRBV30 | - | TGTGCCGCGCCTACCTCGCGGGGGGTTTATGAGCAGTTCTTC | CAAPTSRGVYEQFF